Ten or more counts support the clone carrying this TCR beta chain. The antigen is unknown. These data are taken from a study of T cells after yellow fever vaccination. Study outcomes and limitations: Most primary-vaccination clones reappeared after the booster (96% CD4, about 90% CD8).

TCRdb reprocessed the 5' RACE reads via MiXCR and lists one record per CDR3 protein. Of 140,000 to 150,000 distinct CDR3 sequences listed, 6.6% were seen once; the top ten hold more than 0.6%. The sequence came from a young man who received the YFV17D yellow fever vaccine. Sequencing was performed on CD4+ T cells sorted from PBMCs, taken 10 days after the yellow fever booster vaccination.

In DNA, the CDR3 is TGTGCCAGCAGCCCAGCAGGGCAGGGGGCCTACGAGCAGTACTTC. Its protein product is CASSPAGQGAYEQYF. The chain joins TRBV5-6 to TRBJ2-7, with TRBD1 matching over 7 bases. Germline trimming cut 4 bases from V and 2 bases from J; bases unmatched to any gene: 9. Germline V gene data show CDR1 as SGHDT and CDR2 as YYEEEE. The CDR3 consists of 15 residues. The full variable domain, completed using reference TRBV5-6 and TRBJ2-7, is DAGVTQSPTHLIKTRGQQVTLRCSPKSGHDTVSWYQQALGQGPQFIFQYYEEEERQRGNFPDRFSGHQFPNYSSELNVNALLLGDSALYLCASSPAGQGAYEQYFGPGTRLTVT.